This record covers a single T cell receptor beta chain. This clonotype has a count of ten or more. Its antigen is currently not known. Per-base qualities were not stored, and no clone one base away is much larger. This entry is derived from a study of T cell repertoires in cytomegalovirus infection (dated by TCRdb to the late 2010s). Study-level background: Donor HLA type was relevant to the analysis, as public TCR beta signatures indicated carriage of CMV infection together with the matching HLA type.

CDR1 and CDR2, looked up from the germline V gene, are MNHEY and SVGAGI. Trimming removed 1 base from V and 0 bases from J, leaving 10 bases between the germline ends. Including the terminal cysteine and phenylalanine, the CDR3 comprises 16 residues. CDR3 DNA is the only sequence kept; it has 48 bases, read in frame from the first base. This sample was sequenced with an Illumina HiSeq 1500. TCRdb passed the public sequencing reads through fastp at Q25 and MiXCR, retaining productive beta sequences. Each CDR3 protein appears once, grouped with its most common genes and DNA. Counted in this sample were about 230,000 distinct CDR3 sequences; approximately 7% of them appeared once. The leading ten clones occupy under 7% of the sample. The paper as a whole reports these results and caveats: The ex vivo response was dominated by HLA-C-restricted CMV-specific TCR beta clonotypes, which also provided the single most frequent clonotype in two of eight donors. In both this cohort and an independent cohort of 352 donors, the cumulative frequency of public TCR beta family members distinguished carriers of CMV infection plus the relevant HLA type.

The sequencing sample was made of PBMCs. The TCR originated in a human donor in good health (CMV status not recorded). Some clones in this sample may be carry-over from other donors' samples. The chain employs TRBV6-5 and TRBJ1-3; the D gene identity is not certain. In nucleotide form, the sequence is TGTGCCAGCAGTTACTACTCCGGAGGCTCTGGAAACACCATATATTTT. Its protein reads: CASSYYSGGSGNTIYF.